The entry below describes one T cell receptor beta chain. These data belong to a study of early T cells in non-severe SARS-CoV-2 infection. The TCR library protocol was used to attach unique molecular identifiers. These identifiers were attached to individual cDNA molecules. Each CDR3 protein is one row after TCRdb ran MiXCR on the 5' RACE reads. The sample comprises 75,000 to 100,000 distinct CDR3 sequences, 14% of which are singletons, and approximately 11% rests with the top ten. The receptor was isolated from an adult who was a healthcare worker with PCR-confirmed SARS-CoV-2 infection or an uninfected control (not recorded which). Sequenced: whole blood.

CDR3 residues: CATQFLLGLNEKLFF. In nucleotides, the CDR3 is TGTGCCACCCAGTTTTTATTGGGGTTGAATGAAAAACTGTTTTTT. V usage is TRBV28 and J usage is TRBJ1-4; the D is unclear. Germline V CDR1 and CDR2: MDHEN, SYDVKM. The CDR3 is 15 residues long. The V and J ends lost 10 bases and 5 bases respectively, with 20 bases between them.